This passage covers 2 T cell receptor beta chains from one sample sequenced in a study of PD-1 blockade in classical Hodgkin lymphoma. Assay: immunoSEQ multiplex PCR; the TCRdb copy retains only in-frame clones and omits some. The sample holds about 32,000 clones, roughly 90% seen once. This sample's time point: cycle 4 day 1 (C4D1), after more than five weeks of nivolumab. Each and every patient relapsed after autologous stem cell transplantation, and patients got differing brentuximab vedotin exposure. Using magnetic negative selection, the CD4+ T cells were separated out of thawed PBMCs. Here the sequenced sample was CD4+ T cells from blood, taken before the fourth cycle of nivolumab. The receptors were gathered from a human donor with classical Hodgkin lymphoma.

V usage is TRBV6-5 and J usage is TRBJ1-3, with a weak D call TRBD1 (5 bases). Germline V gives CDR1 MNHEY, CDR2 SVGAGI. V lost 4 bases to trimming and J lost 4 bases, with 14 bases between them. The CDR3 is 15 amino acids. The CDR3: CASSFHRDLGNTIYF. The CDR3 DNA reads TGTGCCAGCAGTTTTCACCGGGACCTCGGAAACACCATATATTTT.

The V gene is TRBV27, the J gene TRBJ1-2; no firm D call. This CDR3 has 13 amino acids. From germline, CDR1 is MNHEY and CDR2 SMNVEV (reference sequence). The V and J ends lost 3 bases and 3 bases respectively, with 8 bases between them. As DNA, the CDR3 is TGTGCCAGCAGTTTGGGGTGGGACTATGGCTACACCTTC. Translating it yields CASSLGWDYGYTF.